Shown below are 24 T cell receptor beta chains from a single sample sequenced in a study of Ad26.COV2.S vaccination and SARS-CoV-2 variants. Treatment noted: 19 received Ad26.COV2.S at low or high dose, single or two shots; several received placebo; per-sample allocation not given. The samples date from day 63 after the first vaccine or placebo injection. Clones were sequenced by immunoSEQ multiplex PCR, and TCRdb holds only the in-frame ones, with some missing. The sample lists about half a million clones, 89% occurring once. Here the sequenced sample was peripheral blood, taken in a trial of Ad26.COV2.S vaccine versus placebo. The receptors come from a person between 18 and 65 years old who received the Ad26.COV2.S COVID-19 vaccine or a placebo.

V usage is TRBV21-1 and J usage is TRBJ2-7; the D call of TRBD1 is as the table states it, not checked on the DNA. TRBV21-1 is reported as a pseudogene. CDR3 length equals 14 residues. CDR3 protein: CASSNAGNRLEQYF. The CDR3 bases are TGTGCCAGCAGCAACGCAGGTAACCGTCTCGAGCAGTACTTC.

The chain couples TRBV7-8 to TRBJ2-7; D not resolved. The ends were cut back, 4 bases at V and 3 bases at J, with 7 bases in the middle. The CDR3 extends over 12 amino acids. CDR1 SGHVS and CDR2 FQNEAQ come from the germline V gene. The CDR3 nucleotides are TGTGCCAGCAGCTCGGACGGCTACGAGCAGTACTTC. This translates into CASSSDGYEQYF.

The chain links TRBV7-9 to TRBJ2-3; D may be TRBD2 (6 bases). The V gene lost 5 bases and the J gene lost 0 bases, with 15 bases spanning the gap. The germline CDR1 and CDR2 sequences are SEHNR and FQNEAQ (reference sequence). The CDR3 runs 16 residues. The CDR3 protein is CASSPGTLASTDTQYF. The CDR3 DNA is TGTGCCAGCAGCCCAGGGACTCTAGCTAGCACAGATACGCAGTATTTT.

The CDR3 DNA reads as TGTGCCAGTATAGGAAGAAGCAATCAGCCCCAGCATTTT. This encodes CASIGRSNQPQHF. The chain recombines TRBV19 with TRBJ1-5; D remains ambiguous. CDR3 length: 13 amino acids. Trimming shortened V by 7 bases and J by 1 base, and 8 bases separated the two germline ends. Germline lookup yields CDR1 LNHDA and CDR2 SQIVND (reference sequence). Full variable domain (outside the CDR3, taken from reference TRBV19 and TRBJ1-5): DGGITQSPKYLFRKEGQNVTLSCEQNLNHDAMYWYRQDPGQGLRLIYYSQIVNDFQKGDIAEGYSVSREKKESFPLTVTSAQKNPTAFYLCASIGRSNQPQHFGDGTRLSIL.

V is TRBV18 and J is TRBJ1-5, with D possibly TRBD1 on 5 matching bases. The germline gives CDR1 KGHSH, CDR2 LQKENI. This CDR3 has 13 residues. Trimming took 4 bases from V and 5 from J, leaving 9 bases between them. The CDR3 region is CASSQGRDQPQHF. For the CDR3, the DNA is TGTGCCAGCTCACAGGGACGGGATCAGCCCCAGCATTTT.

The chain couples TRBV7-9 to TRBJ1-1; no clear D. The V gene lost 1 base and the J gene lost 0 bases, with 6 bases spanning the gap. This CDR3 contains 14 residues. Germline lookup yields CDR1 SEHNR and CDR2 FQNEAQ (reference sequence). The CDR3 bases are TGTGCCAGCAGCTTAGGCCAGTTGAACACTGAAGCTTTCTTT. Translating gives CASSLGQLNTEAFF.

The J gene is TRBJ1-4, the V gene TRBV28; D is uncertain. V lost 3 bases and J lost 5, with 7 bases in between. The CDR3 spans 13 residues. Germline V CDR1 and CDR2: MDHEN, SYDVKM. The CDR3 DNA sequence: TGTGCCAGCAGTTTGACCCAAAATGAAAAACTGTTTTTT. Translating it yields CASSLTQNEKLFF.

Only one count was recorded for this clone. This rearrangement joins TRBV9 to TRBJ2-2; the match to TRBD1 covers 7 bases. CDR1 and CDR2 from the germline V gene are SGDLS and YYNGEE. V lost 3 bases, J lost 7 bases, and 6 bases stayed unmatched. This CDR3 is built from 14 residues. The CDR3 here is CASSGQGQLGELFF. The CDR3 DNA reads as TGTGCCAGCAGCGGACAGGGCCAGCTCGGGGAGCTGTTTTTT.

This clone was recorded a few times. The chain uses TRBV6-2 or TRBV6-3 and TRBJ1-1; D is perhaps TRBD1 (5 bases). Deletions cut 4 bases from V and 0 bases from J, with 9 bases between. The CDR3 totals 14 residues. CDR1 and CDR2 (germline): MNHEY, SVGEGT. CDR3 bases: TGTGCCAGCAGTTCAGGGTTCATGAACACTGAAGCTTTCTTT. Translated, it gives CASSSGFMNTEAFF.

The chain recombines TRBV12-1 with TRBJ2-7. TRBV12-1 is a listed pseudogene. The CDR3 totals 11 residues. The CDR3, as DNA: TGTGCCAGCAGCTCAAAGTACGAGCAGTACTTC. This sequence encodes CASSSKYEQYF.

The genes are TRBV28 and TRBJ1-5, with a tentative D call TRBD1 (6 bases). The V end was cut by 5 bases, the J end by 6 bases, with 23 bases between. There are 17 residues in the CDR3. Germline CDR1 is MDHEN and CDR2 is SYDVKM. The CDR3 sequence is CASSPRRRGGRSQPQHF. In DNA, the CDR3 is TGTGCCAGCAGTCCGCGGAGGAGAGGGGGTCGGAGTCAGCCCCAGCATTTT.

The rearrangement uses TRBV5-4 and TRBJ2-7; weak D call: TRBD2 (5 bases). The CDR3 loop spans 14 amino acids. Trimming left V 4 bases short and J 0 bases short, with 11 bases between. Germline V gene data show CDR1 as SGHNT and CDR2 as YYREEE (reference sequence). CDR3: CASSPLRDSYEQYF. The CDR3 nucleotides are TGTGCCAGCAGCCCCCTTCGGGACTCCTACGAGCAGTACTTC.

V gene TRBV2 combines with J gene TRBJ1-3; 9 bases align to TRBD1. The germline CDR1 and CDR2 sequences are SNHLY and FYNNEI. The CDR3 length is 14 residues. V gave up 7 bases and J gave up 4 bases; unmatched junction bases: 5. The chain's CDR3 is CASNRDRVGNTIYF. For the CDR3, the DNA is TGTGCCAGCAACCGGGACAGGGTGGGAAACACCATATATTTT. The variable domain in full, with the rest retrieved from reference TRBV2 and TRBJ1-3, is EPEVTQTPSHQVTQMGQEVILRCVPISNHLYFYWYRQILGQKVEFLVSFYNNEISEKSEIFDDQFSVERPDGSNFTLKIRSTKLEDSAMYFCASNRDRVGNTIYFGEGSWLTVV.

This chain links TRBV3-1 (or the pseudogene TRBV3-2) with TRBJ1-2; a possible D gene is TRBD1 (6 bases). The CDR3 sequence is 17 residues long. Deletions cut 0 bases from V and 4 bases from J, with 18 bases between. Germline V gene sequence: CDR1 LGHDT, CDR2 YNNKEL (reference sequence). CDR3 sequence reads: CASSQEREGGWLYGYTF. The CDR3 DNA is TGTGCCAGCAGCCAAGAAAGAGAGGGGGGGTGGCTCTATGGCTACACCTTC.

This chain links TRBV7-3 with TRBJ2-2; TRBD1 might be the D (7 bases). CDR3 length equals 17 residues. Deletions cut 1 base from V and 6 bases from J, with 18 bases between. The germline V gene encodes CDR1 SGHTA and CDR2 FQGTGA. CDR3 loop: CASSLMGPGGGPGELFF. The CDR3 DNA reads TGTGCCAGCAGCTTAATGGGCCCAGGGGGAGGTCCCGGGGAGCTGTTTTTT.

The chain combines TRBV6-5 with TRBJ2-7; TRBD2 aligns across 8 bases. The CDR3 has 14 residues. Per the germline V gene, CDR1 is MNHEY and CDR2 is SVGAGI. V shed 7 bases and J 3 bases; nucleotides not matched to a gene: 8. The CDR3 DNA follows: TGTGCCAGCAAGCGAGGTAGCGGGAACTACGAGCAGTACTTC. It specifies CASKRGSGNYEQYF.

This chain joins TRBV30 and TRBJ2-3; either TRBD1 or TRBD2 may supply D (5 bases each). The CDR3 totals 12 residues. Germline V gives CDR1 GTSNPN, CDR2 SVGIG (reference sequence). The V gene lost 5 bases and the J gene lost 6 bases, with 12 bases spanning the gap. The CDR3 region has the DNA TGTGCCTGGGGGGTAGGGACCGATACGCAGTATTTT. Translating it yields CAWGVGTDTQYF.

The V gene is TRBV5-6, the J gene TRBJ1-1, with D possibly matching TRBD1 (5 bases). The V and J ends lost 0 bases and 5 bases respectively, with 17 bases between them. Germline V gives CDR1 SGHDT, CDR2 YYEEEE. This CDR3 region has 16 residues. The CDR3 region has the DNA TGTGCCAGCAGCTTGGGGATCCAGGGTGGGTGGACTGAAGCTTTCTTT. It translates to CASSLGIQGGWTEAFF.

This chain connects TRBV15 to TRBJ2-3; 11 positions agree with TRBD2. The V segment lost 2 bases and the J segment 4 bases; nucleotides outside the gene matches: 5. Germline CDR1 LNHNV, CDR2 YYDKDF (reference sequence). The CDR3 runs to 16 residues. The CDR3 region is CATSRRLAGRPDTQYF. CDR3 bases: TGTGCCACCAGCAGAAGACTAGCGGGAAGGCCAGATACGCAGTATTTT.

The chain has TRBV19 and TRBJ2-1, with 9 nucleotides matching TRBD1. The CDR3 covers 13 residues. CDR1 LNHDA and CDR2 SQIVND come from the germline V gene (reference sequence). J lost 9 bases, V lost 7 bases, and 7 bases had no gene match. As DNA, the CDR3 is TGTGCCAGTAAGGTGACAGGGGGTATTGAGCAGTTCTTC. Protein: CASKVTGGIEQFF.

The sample holds one count of this clone. The V and J genes are TRBV4-3 and TRBJ2-7; 8 bases agree with TRBD2. The CDR3 length is 17 residues. V lost 2 bases, J lost 3 bases, and 12 bases stayed unmatched. Germline V gene sequence: CDR1 LGHNA, CDR2 YSLEER. For the CDR3, the DNA is TGCGCCAGCAGCCAAACCCCGTGGAAGGCGGGGGGCTACGAGCAGTACTTC. Protein: CASSQTPWKAGGYEQYF.

The V call is TRBV19, the J call TRBJ2-1; D gene unclear. Germline assignment: CDR1 LNHDA and CDR2 SQIVND (reference sequence). Trimming shortened V by 5 bases and J by 3 bases, and 8 bases separated the two germline ends. This CDR3 comprises 13 residues. Here the CDR3 DNA reads TGTGCCAGTAGTGGCAGGAACTACAATGAGCAGTTCTTC. It specifies CASSGRNYNEQFF.

The chain couples TRBV6-5 to TRBJ1-6, with D possibly matching TRBD1 (5 bases). The V and J ends lost 7 bases and 11 bases respectively, with 18 bases between them. The germline gives CDR1 MNHEY, CDR2 SVGAGI. The CDR3 extends over 14 amino acids. The CDR3 DNA reads as TGTGCCAGCACCACACATGAGGGGCGTCCACCCCTCCACTTT. Its translation is CASTTHEGRPPLHF.

With regard to this clone: The same CDR3 is also encoded by other DNA sequences in this sample. J is TRBJ1-2 and V is TRBV7-2; D is undetermined. The CDR3 has 13 amino acids. The ends were cut back, 1 base at V and 7 bases at J, with 10 bases in the middle. Per germline, CDR1 SGHTA and CDR2 FQGNSA. CDR3 sequence (DNA): TGTGCCAGCAGCTTAGAAGGAGGTCGTGGCTACACCTTC. Encoded protein: CASSLEGGRGYTF.